At least ten counts were recorded for the clone carrying this TCR beta chain. The CDR3 length is 17 residues. Germline-derived CDR1 and CDR2 are MDHEN and SYDVKM. Trimming removed 3 bases from V and 11 bases from J; junction bases left unmatched: 11. This sample is part of a study of T cells in Graves' hyperthyroidism and ophthalmopathy. Amplified TCR beta CDR3 regions derived from RNA transcripts. First-round RT-PCR of the TCR CDR3 relied on the HTBI primer set. TCRdb re-called the multiplex PCR reads through MiXCR, storing one row per CDR3 protein. Here the sample spans about 590,000 distinct CDR3 sequences, about a sixth being singletons.

The clonotype comes from a woman aged 25 to 39 with Graves' hyperthyroidism. The rearrangement joins TRBV28 to TRBJ2-1; 15 bases map to TRBD2. Source material: blood. The CDR3 DNA reads TGTGCCAGCAGTTTTCCCGGACTAGCGGGAGGGCCAGGGAAGCAGTTCTTC. It encodes CASSFPGLAGGPGKQFF.